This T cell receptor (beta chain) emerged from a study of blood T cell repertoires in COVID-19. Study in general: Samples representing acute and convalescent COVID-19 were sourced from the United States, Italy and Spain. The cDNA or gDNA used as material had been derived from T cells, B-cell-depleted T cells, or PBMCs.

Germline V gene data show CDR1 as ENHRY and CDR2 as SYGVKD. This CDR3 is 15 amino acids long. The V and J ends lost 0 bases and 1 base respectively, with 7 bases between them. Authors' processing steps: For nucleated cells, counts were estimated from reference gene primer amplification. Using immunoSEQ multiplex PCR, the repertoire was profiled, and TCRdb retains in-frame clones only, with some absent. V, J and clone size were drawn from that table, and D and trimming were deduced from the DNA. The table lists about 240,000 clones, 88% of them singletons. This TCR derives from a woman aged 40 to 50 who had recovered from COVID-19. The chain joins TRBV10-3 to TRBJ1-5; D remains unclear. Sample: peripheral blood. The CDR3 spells CAISESVGSNQPQHF. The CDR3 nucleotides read TGTGCCATCAGTGAGTCCGTCGGGAGCAATCAGCCCCAGCATTTT.